The 4 T cell receptor beta chains below all came from one sample that was sequenced in a study of T cell changes during pregnancy in multiple sclerosis (dated by TCRdb to the late 2010s). The method was the immunoSEQ multiplex PCR assay. As stored in TCRdb, this immuneACCESS dataset retains in-frame rearrangements with V and J assigned. A fraction of the clones does not appear; measured against another copy, unresolved V genes explain less than half of the discrepancy, and the remainder lacks a known reason. The sample contains 40,000 to 60,000 clones, under 95% of them found a single time. The ten largest make up roughly 5.5% of the sample. The sequenced sample was CD8+ T cells from peripheral blood mononuclear cells, obtained before pregnancy. These receptors all stem from a female donor with multiple sclerosis, enrolled in a pregnancy study.

The gene calls are TRBV11-3 and TRBJ1-5; D perhaps matches TRBD1 (6 bases). V dropped 2 bases and J dropped 1 base, with 12 bases sitting between them. Germline V CDR1 and CDR2: SGHNT, YENEEA. This CDR3 is built from 16 residues. The CDR3 DNA sequence: TGTGCCAGCAGCTTAAGGGGGGGGATGAGCAATCAGCCCCAGCATTTT. Translated: CASSLRGGMSNQPQHF.

V usage is TRBV7-9 and J usage is TRBJ1-4, with TRBD1 matching 9 bases. Per germline, CDR1 SEHNR and CDR2 FQNEAQ (reference sequence). This CDR3 has 14 amino acids. Losses at the gene ends were 4 bases for V and 5 bases for J; bases not matched to a gene: 2. CDR3 nucleotides: TGTGCCAGCAGCTATGGACAGGGGAATGAAAAACTGTTTTTT. This translates into CASSYGQGNEKLFF.

This clone showed up just once. The rearrangement uses TRBV7-9 and TRBJ2-1; TRBD2 agrees at 9 bases. This CDR3 region has 13 residues. With V trimmed by 0 bases and J by 15 bases, 6 bases remained unmatched. In germline, CDR1 is SEHNR, CDR2 FQNEAQ (reference sequence). DNA of the CDR3: TGTGCCAGCAGCTTAGCTGTAGCGGGAGTCACGTTCTTC. This encodes CASSLAVAGVTFF.

The sample holds a few counts of this clone. The chain recombines TRBV4-1 with TRBJ2-7, with TRBD1 as a possible D gene (5 bases). CDR1 and CDR2 from the germline V gene are MGHRA and YSYEKL. The V and J ends lost 0 bases and 4 bases respectively, with 16 bases between them. The length of the CDR3 is 16 residues. The CDR3 protein is CASSQDLGPPQYEQYF. The CDR3 DNA sequence: TGCGCCAGCAGCCAAGATTTGGGGCCTCCTCAGTACGAGCAGTACTTC.